This TCR beta chain originates from a study of metastatic and nonmetastatic thyroid tumors. This clone was found a few times. An end of the junction differs from the germline gene, which may be a read error. From the PCR reads, TCRdb re-called clones with MiXCR. The sample lists fewer than 40,000 clones; about a sixth were seen once. No treatment of any kind had been given to any patient before thyroid surgery. The CDR3 is 13 amino acids. Germline loops: CDR1 WNHNN, CDR2 SYGVQD (reference sequence). The source is a female donor with papillary thyroid cancer or a benign thyroid nodule (not recorded which). Some clones in this sample may be carry-over from other donors' samples. This chain uses TRBV10-1 with TRBJ2-2; tentatively, D is TRBD1 (6 bases). The specimen was blood. CDR3 bases: TGCGCTAGCAGTGACAGGTACACCGGGGAGCTGTTTTTT. Encoded protein: CASSDRYTGELFF.